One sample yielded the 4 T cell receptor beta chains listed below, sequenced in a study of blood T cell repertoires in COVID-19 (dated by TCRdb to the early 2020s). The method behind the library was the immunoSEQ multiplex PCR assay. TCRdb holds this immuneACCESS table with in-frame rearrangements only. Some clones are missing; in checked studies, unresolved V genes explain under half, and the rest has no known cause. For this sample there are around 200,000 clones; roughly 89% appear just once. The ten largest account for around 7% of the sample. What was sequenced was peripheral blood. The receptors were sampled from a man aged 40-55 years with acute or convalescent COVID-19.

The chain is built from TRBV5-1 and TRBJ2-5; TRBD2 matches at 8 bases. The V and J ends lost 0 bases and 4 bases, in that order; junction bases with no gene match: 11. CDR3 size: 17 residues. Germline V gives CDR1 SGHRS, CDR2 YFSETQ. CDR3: CASSLGGSGELLETQYF. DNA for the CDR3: TGCGCCAGCAGCTTGGGGGGTAGCGGGGAGCTCCTAGAGACCCAGTACTTC. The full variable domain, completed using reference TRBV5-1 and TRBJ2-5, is KAGVTQTPRYLIKTRGQQVTLSCSPISGHRSVSWYQQTPGQGLQFLFEYFSETQRNKGNFPGRFSGRQFSNSRSEMNVSTLELGDSALYLCASSLGGSGELLETQYFGPGTRLLVL.

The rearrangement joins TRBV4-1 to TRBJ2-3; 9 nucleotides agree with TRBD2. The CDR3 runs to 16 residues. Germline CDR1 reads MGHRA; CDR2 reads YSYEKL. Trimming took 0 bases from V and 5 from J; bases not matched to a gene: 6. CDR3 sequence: CASSQEGAGGIDTQYF. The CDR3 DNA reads TGCGCCAGCAGCCAAGAGGGAGCGGGGGGTATAGATACGCAGTATTTT.

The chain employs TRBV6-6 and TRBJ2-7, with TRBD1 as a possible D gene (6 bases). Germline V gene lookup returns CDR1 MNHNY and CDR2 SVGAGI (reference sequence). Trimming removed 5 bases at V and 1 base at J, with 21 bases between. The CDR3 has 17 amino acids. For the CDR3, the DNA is TGTGCCAGCAGTCGGACAGCCTACCCTTCTGAGTCCTACGAGCAGTACTTC. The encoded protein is CASSRTAYPSESYEQYF.

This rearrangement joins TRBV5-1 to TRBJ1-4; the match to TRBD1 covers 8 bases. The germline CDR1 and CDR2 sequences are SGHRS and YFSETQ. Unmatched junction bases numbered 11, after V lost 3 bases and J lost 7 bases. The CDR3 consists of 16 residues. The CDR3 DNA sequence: TGCGCCAGCAGCTCGGGACAGGCTCTAACGGCTGAAAAACTGTTTTTT. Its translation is CASSSGQALTAEKLFF.